This passage covers 14 T cell receptor beta chains from one sample sequenced in a study of immune heterogeneity within non-small cell lung tumors. With around 0.6 ug used per sample, the template was genomic DNA from bulk tumor. Widely spaced biopsies, several per primary tumor, were obtained at surgery. Patients underwent curative surgery for untreated, newly diagnosed non-small cell lung cancer. Multiplex PCR employing 32 V and 13 J primers generated amplicons of the TCR beta CDR3. TCRdb independently ran MiXCR on the multiplex PCR reads; one entry per CDR3 protein. Altogether 7,000 to 8,000 distinct CDR3 sequences are present, more than 20% being singletons, with the ten largest covering about 15%. Sequencing was carried out using lung tumor tissue. These receptors were taken from a man aged 60 to 75 with non-small cell lung cancer.

By share, this clonotype counts as medium-sized (0.01 to 0.1%). In nucleotides, the CDR3 is TGCAGCGTTCTACTAGCACGGAAAAGCACAGATACGCAGTATTTT. Amino acid sequence: CSVLLARKSTDTQYF. V and J are TRBV29-1 and TRBJ2-3; tentative D call: TRBD2 (6 bases). The CDR3 sequence is 15 residues long. CDR1 is SQVTM, CDR2 ANQGSEA, per germline. Trimming removed 5 bases at V and 0 bases at J, with 15 bases between.

This clonotype was counted ten times or more. This chain links TRBV4-1 with TRBJ2-1, with TRBD2 identical over 10 bases. This CDR3 is 16 amino acids long. Germline V gives CDR1 MGHRA, CDR2 YSYEKL. The trim removed 3 bases at V and 4 bases at J, leaving 6 bases unmatched. CDR3 in amino acids: CASSHSGTSAYNEQFF. CDR3 DNA sequence: TGCGCCAGCAGCCACTCCGGGACTAGCGCTTACAATGAGCAGTTCTTC.

This clonotype was counted at least ten times. The rearrangement joins TRBV11-3 to TRBJ1-5, with 9 bases fitting TRBD1. The germline CDR1 and CDR2 sequences are SGHNT and YENEEA. V lost 5 bases to trimming and J lost 4 bases; unmatched junction nucleotides: 9. The CDR3 covers 16 residues. CDR3: CASSLDRGWRNQPQHF. CDR3 in DNA: TGTGCCAGCAGCCTGGACAGGGGTTGGCGGAATCAGCCCCAGCATTTT.

This clonotype is medium-sized within its sample. This chain links TRBV20-1 with TRBJ2-3; D is unclear. Germline CDR1 and CDR2: DFQATT and SNEGSKA (reference sequence). The CDR3 has 13 residues. Trimming cost V 3 bases and J 7 bases, with 14 bases left between them. The DNA of the CDR3 is TGCAGTGCTAGTCCCCACGACACGAATACGCAGTATTTT. Translation: CSASPHDTNTQYF.

This clonotype was observed a few times. The chain has TRBV18 and TRBJ2-5; D unclear. V shed 2 bases and J shed 4 bases, with 5 bases lying between them. CDR1 and CDR2 (germline): KGHSH, LQKENI. The CDR3 has 12 residues. The DNA of the CDR3 is TGTGCCAGCTCACCATCGGTAGAGACCCAGTACTTC. Amino acids: CASSPSVETQYF.

The chain uses TRBV20-1 and TRBJ2-3, with D possibly matching TRBD1 (6 bases). The V gene's germline CDR1 is DFQATT and CDR2 SNEGSKA (reference sequence). V lost 3 bases, J lost 5 bases, and 9 bases lay in between. CDR3 length: 12 amino acids. This CDR3 reads CSARGAEDTQYF. In nucleotides, the CDR3 is TGCAGTGCTAGGGGGGCGGAAGATACGCAGTATTTT.

This chain joins TRBV28 and TRBJ2-2; D remains ambiguous. Looked up from germline, CDR1 is MDHEN and CDR2 is SYDVKM. The CDR3 has 14 residues. The V gene lost 5 bases and the J gene lost 6 bases, with 13 bases spanning the gap. The CDR3 here is CASSPTSASGELFF. The CDR3 DNA is TGTGCCAGCAGTCCTACTTCGGCGTCCGGGGAGCTGTTTTTT.

This chain links TRBV12-3 or TRBV12-4 with TRBJ2-1; 8 bases are shared with TRBD2. The V and J ends lost 7 bases and 3 bases, in that order; junction bases with no gene match: 5. The CDR3 covers 14 residues. The CDR3 spells CASTTGTSYNEQFF. The CDR3 coding sequence is TGTGCCAGCACCACCGGGACTAGCTACAATGAGCAGTTCTTC.

This clonotype appeared many times. V usage is TRBV11-3 and J usage is TRBJ2-1; 12 nucleotides match TRBD2. Per the germline V gene, CDR1 is SGHNT and CDR2 is YENEEA. J gave up 5 bases and V 4 bases, and 9 bases lay outside the gene matches. The CDR3 is 17 amino acids. The CDR3 region has the DNA TGTGCCAGCAGCTCCGGGACTAGCGGGTACGGCGACAATGAGCAGTTCTTC. Its translation: CASSSGTSGYGDNEQFF.

Ten or more counts support this clonotype. The chain couples TRBV9 to TRBJ1-4; tentatively, D is TRBD1 (5 bases). The CDR3 runs 15 residues. Germline V CDR1 and CDR2: SGDLS, YYNGEE. Trimming stripped 2 bases from V and 5 bases from J, with 13 bases between. CDR3 protein: CASSVAGTPNEKLFF. In nucleotides, the CDR3 is TGTGCCAGCAGCGTGGCCGGGACCCCAAATGAAAAACTGTTTTTT.

This clonotype was seen many times. The chain joins TRBV24-1 to TRBJ2-2, with 15 bases that match TRBD2. The CDR3 is 17 amino acids. The germline V gene encodes CDR1 KGHDR and CDR2 SFDVKD. Losses at the gene ends were 7 bases for V and 2 bases for J; bases not matched to a gene: 4. CDR3 sequence: CATRGTSGRYNTGELFF. CDR3 nucleotide sequence: TGTGCCACCAGGGGGACTAGCGGGAGGTACAACACCGGGGAGCTGTTTTTT.

About this clonotype itself: Relative to the germline gene, one junction end is altered; a read error may explain this. The chain has TRBV28 and TRBJ2-2; maybe TRBD2 (5 bases). There are 15 residues in the CDR3. Germline V CDR1 and CDR2: MDHEN, SYDVKM. CDR3 coding DNA: TGTGCCAGCAGTCTCAGACGAGACCCCAACGGGGAGCTGCTTTTT. Protein sequence: CASSLRRDPNGELLF.

As to this clonotype: The junction and the germline gene differ at one end; a read error may be behind it. The chain recombines TRBV28 with TRBJ1-1; unclear D gene. Germline V gene data show CDR1 as MDHEN and CDR2 as SYDVKM. CDR3 length equals 15 residues. The CDR3 sequence is CASSPRSPMKTEAFF. The CDR3 nucleotides read TGTGCCAGCAGCCCCAGGTCCCCAATGAAGACTGAAGCTTTCTTT. Drawing the rest from reference TRBV28 and TRBJ1-1, the complete variable domain is DVKVTQSSRYLVKRTGEKVFLECVQDMDHENMFWYRQDPGLGLRLIYFSYDVKMKEKGDIPEGYSVSREKKERFSLILESASTNQTSMYLCASSPRSPMKTEAFFGQGTRLTVV.

This clonotype was counted many times. The V and J genes are TRBV7-6 and TRBJ2-7; D may be TRBD1 or TRBD2 (5 bases each). The germline V and J ends were trimmed by 1 base and 4 bases, with 14 bases remaining between them. Germline CDR1 SGHVS, CDR2 FNYEAQ. The CDR3 contains 15 residues. The CDR3 DNA reads as TGTGCCAGCAGCTTAGTCGGGACCCCTGGGTACGAGCAGTACTTC. It yields the protein CASSLVGTPGYEQYF.